The next 28 T cell receptor beta chains were all read from a single sample in a study of blood T cells in healthy people across ages. With a J-beta primer mix and a sample-barcoded 5' primer, a second PCR ran roughly 6 to 12 cycles. TCRdb re-derived calls from the 5' RACE reads in MiXCR, one entry per CDR3 protein. The data show 790,000 or so distinct CDR3 sequences, 46% seen once. The sequenced sample was blood. All receptors come from a man older than 75 in good health.

Only a few counts were recorded for this clonotype. V is TRBV10-3 and J is TRBJ2-7; 9 bases align to TRBD2. This CDR3 has 16 residues. V lost 4 bases, J lost 4 bases, and 11 bases stayed unmatched. Germline V gene data show CDR1 as ENHRY and CDR2 as SYGVKD. CDR3 protein: CAISAPMGAGGYEQYF. The CDR3 DNA sequence: TGTGCCATCAGTGCCCCTATGGGAGCGGGAGGATACGAGCAGTACTTC.

V usage is TRBV29-1 and J usage is TRBJ2-3; 10 bases align to TRBD2. With 6 bases clipped from V and 5 bases from J, the junction kept 17 bases outside the gene matches. The germline V gene has CDR1 SQVTM and CDR2 ANQGSEA. The CDR3 is made up of 17 amino acids. CDR3 DNA sequence: TGCAGCGTGGGCGGAATAGGACTAGCGGCCTCCGGAGATACGCAGTATTTT. Amino acids: CSVGGIGLAASGDTQYF.

The chain carries TRBV6-5 and TRBJ1-1; D is ambiguous. V lost 0 bases to trimming and J lost 6 bases, with 17 bases between them. CDR3 length equals 16 residues. CDR1 is MNHEY, CDR2 SVGAGI, per germline. In nucleotides, the CDR3 is TGTGCCAGCAGTTACTCTGGTCGCAGGCATTTGTCTGAAGCTTTCTTT. Amino acids: CASSYSGRRHLSEAFF.

This clonotype is a singleton in its sample. J is TRBJ2-3 and V is TRBV3-1; D is ambiguous. Germline V gene data show CDR1 as LGHDT and CDR2 as YNNKEL (reference sequence). CDR3 length equals 12 residues. The V end lost 4 bases, the J end lost 8 bases, and 10 bases lay between the germline ends. The CDR3 DNA is TGTGCCAGCAGCCCCGAGTCCGGTACGCAGTATTTT. This sequence encodes CASSPESGTQYF.

The gene calls are TRBV24-1 and TRBJ2-5, with a possible D match to TRBD2 (5 bases). CDR3 length equals 13 residues. The V end lost 5 bases, the J end lost 7 bases, and 13 bases lay between the germline ends. Germline values: CDR1 KGHDR, CDR2 SFDVKD. The CDR3 DNA reads as TGTGCCACCAGTGTCGGAGCGGTGGGGACCCAGTACTTC. Translating gives CATSVGAVGTQYF.

The chain couples TRBV25-1 to TRBJ2-5, with D possibly called TRBD1 or TRBD2 (5 bases each). From germline, CDR1 is MGHDK and CDR2 SYGVNS. V dropped 6 bases and J dropped 5 bases, with 16 bases sitting between them. This CDR3 region has 14 residues. In DNA form, the CDR3 reads TGTGCCAGCAGGACACAGGATTGGGGGGAGACCCAGTACTTC. Its translation: CASRTQDWGETQYF.

The chain links TRBV20-1 to TRBJ2-5, with TRBD1 matching over 9 bases. Trimming at V came to 6 bases and at J to 5 bases, leaving 7 bases not matched to a gene. The CDR3 runs to 13 residues. Germline assignment: CDR1 DFQATT and CDR2 SNEGSKA (reference sequence). For the CDR3, the DNA is TGCAGTGCCCAGGGACAGGGTACGGAGACCCAGTACTTC. Amino acid sequence: CSAQGQGTETQYF.

There are many counts of this clonotype. The rearrangement links TRBV7-2 to TRBJ2-7, with 10 nucleotides matching TRBD2. Germline lookup yields CDR1 SGHTA and CDR2 FQGNSA. CDR3 length: 15 residues. The V gene end was trimmed by 3 bases and the J gene end by 2 bases; junction bases not matched to a gene: 4. CDR3 protein: CASSFLAGGTYEQYF. In DNA form, the CDR3 reads TGTGCCAGCAGCTTCTTAGCGGGAGGCACCTACGAGCAGTACTTC.

This clonotype was counted a few times. The chain employs TRBV6-5 and TRBJ2-3, with TRBD1 matching over 9 bases. The germline CDR1 and CDR2 sequences are MNHEY and SVGAGI. This CDR3 contains 15 residues. After removal of 5 bases from V and 2 bases from J, the junction contained 5 bases not matched to a gene. CDR3 region: CASSTRDRVTDTQYF. CDR3 sequence (DNA): TGTGCCAGCAGTACCCGGGACAGGGTCACAGATACGCAGTATTTT.

As for this clonotype: A much larger clone lies one base from this, so it may be a read error. The chain has TRBV20-1 and TRBJ2-5, with TRBD1 as a possible D gene (5 bases). The CDR3 is made up of 15 amino acids. Germline loops: CDR1 DFQATT, CDR2 SNEGSKA (reference sequence). The CDR3 DNA follows: TGCTGTGCTAATCCGACCTGGGGCGACCAAGAGACCCAGTACTTC. Amino acid sequence: CCANPTWGDQETQYF.

This clonotype was seen many times. The rearrangement uses TRBV30 and TRBJ2-1, with D unresolved. The CDR3 runs to 11 residues. CDR1 is GTSNPN and CDR2 is SVGIG in the germline V gene (reference sequence). V shed 0 bases and J shed 8 bases, with 5 bases lying between them. The CDR3 protein is CAWSVGYEQFF. In nucleotides, the CDR3 is TGTGCCTGGAGTGTAGGTTATGAGCAGTTCTTC.

Many counts were recorded for this clonotype. The chain couples TRBV6-5 to TRBJ1-4, with 9 positions matching TRBD1. CDR1 is MNHEY and CDR2 is SVGAGI in the germline V gene. The CDR3 has 15 residues. The V and J ends lost 4 bases and 8 bases, in that order; junction bases with no gene match: 8. DNA of the CDR3: TGTGCCAGCAGTTTGGGACAGGGATTCCGGGAAAAACTGTTTTTT. It translates to CASSLGQGFREKLFF.

The rearrangement links TRBV5-5 to TRBJ1-6; 7 bases agree with TRBD1. The CDR3 consists of 15 residues. V lost 3 bases and J lost 7; bases outside the gene matches: 7. CDR1 is SGHKS and CDR2 is YYEKEE in the germline V gene (reference sequence). The CDR3 region has the DNA TGTGCCAGCAGCTGGCGACAGGGCGTGAATTCACCCCTCCACTTT. This translates into CASSWRQGVNSPLHF.

The V gene is TRBV27, the J gene TRBJ2-2, with D uncertain. This CDR3 contains 15 residues. CDR1 and CDR2 from the germline V gene are MNHEY and SMNVEV (reference sequence). Trimming cost V 0 bases and J 4 bases, with 9 bases left between them. CDR3 coding DNA: TGTGCCAGCAGTTTATCCCTAAGTGGCACCGGGGAGCTGTTTTTT. Translated: CASSLSLSGTGELFF.

CDR3 coding DNA: TGTGCCAGCAACCCCCGCGTGGGTGACTACGATACGCAGTATTTT. Translating it yields CASNPRVGDYDTQYF. This chain links TRBV21-1 with TRBJ2-3; the table calls TRBD1, which could not be checked here. TRBV21-1 counts as a pseudogene. This CDR3 is 15 amino acids long.

The rearrangement links TRBV7-9 to TRBJ2-7; tentatively, D is TRBD1 (5 bases). Looked up from germline, CDR1 is SEHNR and CDR2 is FQNEAQ (reference sequence). Trimming took off 4 bases at V and 0 bases at J, with 13 bases between the two ends. The CDR3 sequence is 15 residues long. This CDR3 is CASSYERQSSYEQYF. The CDR3 DNA reads TGTGCCAGCAGCTACGAGAGACAGAGCTCCTACGAGCAGTACTTC. Looking up the rest from reference TRBV7-9 and TRBJ2-7 gives the full variable domain: DTGVSQNPRHKITKRGQNVTFRCDPISEHNRLYWYRQTLGQGPEFLTYFQNEAQLEKSRLLSDRFSAERPKGSFSTLEIQRTEQGDSAMYLCASSYERQSSYEQYFGPGTRLTVT.

This clonotype was seen a handful of times. The CDR3 reads CASSQGGGQATYNEQFF. The CDR3 region has the DNA TGTGCCAGCAGCCAAGGTGGAGGACAGGCGACCTACAATGAGCAGTTCTTC. The chain couples TRBV14 to TRBJ2-1; 7 bases align to TRBD1. Germline V CDR1 and CDR2: SGHDN, FVKESK. This CDR3 comprises 17 residues. V gave up 1 base and J gave up 2 bases; unmatched junction bases: 8.

As to this clonotype: This may come from a read error, since a much larger clone is one base off. The chain couples TRBV6-4 to TRBJ2-3, with 10 bases matching TRBD2. V was clipped by 3 bases and J by 5 bases; unmatched bases: 11. The CDR3 is 17 residues long. Germline CDR1 is MRHNA and CDR2 is SNTAGT. The CDR3 here is CASSEGLAEGPGDTQYF. The CDR3 nucleotides are TGTGCCAGCAGTGAAGGACTAGCGGAAGGGCCGGGAGATACGCAGTATTTT.

This clonotype turned up a few times. The chain carries TRBV7-2 and TRBJ2-3; the D is unclear. Between the trimmed V and J ends, which lost 5 bases and 0 bases, there was a span of 15 bases. Germline lookup yields CDR1 SGHTA and CDR2 FQGNSA. The CDR3 is made up of 16 amino acids. CDR3 in amino acids: CASSLNGPVSTDTQYF. Written as DNA, the CDR3 is TGTGCCAGCAGCCTGAACGGGCCTGTTAGCACAGATACGCAGTATTTT.

Concerning this clonotype: This could be a read error, since a much larger clone is one nucleotide away. The J gene is TRBJ2-5, the V gene TRBV20-1; TRBD2 might be the D (6 bases). TRBJ2-1 explains the end of the DNA better; the J call may be wrong. This CDR3 contains 14 residues. Germline-derived CDR1 and CDR2 are DFQATT and SNEGSKA (reference sequence). Here the CDR3 DNA reads TGCAGTGGGACTGGGACTTACCTCCAAGAGACCCAGTTCTTC. It encodes CSGTGTYLQETQFF.

The chain employs TRBV6-5 and TRBJ1-1, with a weak D call TRBD1 (5 bases). Germline loops: CDR1 MNHEY, CDR2 SVGAGI. Trimming shortened V by 6 bases and J by 0 bases, and 11 bases separated the two germline ends. The CDR3 consists of 14 residues. The CDR3 reads CASRTRGMNTEAFF. DNA for the CDR3: TGTGCCAGCAGGACGAGGGGAATGAACACTGAAGCTTTCTTT.

The chain combines TRBV4-3 with TRBJ2-1; TRBD2 agrees at 13 bases. This CDR3 spans 18 amino acids. The V gene's germline CDR1 is LGHNA and CDR2 YSLEER. V lost 0 bases to trimming and J lost 6 bases; unmatched junction nucleotides: 8. CDR3 region: CASSQDFLGLAGPNEQFF. In DNA, the CDR3 is TGCGCCAGCAGCCAAGATTTTTTGGGACTAGCGGGGCCCAATGAGCAGTTCTTC.

V gene TRBV15 combines with J gene TRBJ2-3; TRBD2 matches 16 bases. The CDR3 runs to 18 residues. With V trimmed by 3 bases and J by 3 bases, 6 bases remained unmatched. Germline assignment: CDR1 LNHNV and CDR2 YYDKDF (reference sequence). CDR3 nucleotides: TGTGCCACCAGCAGGGCTCCGGGACTAGCGGGAGGGACAGATACGCAGTATTTT. Encoded protein: CATSRAPGLAGGTDTQYF. The entire variable domain, with the rest obtained from reference TRBV15 and TRBJ2-3, is as follows: DAMVIQNPRYQVTQFGKPVTLSCSQTLNHNVMYWYQQKSSQAPKLLFHYYDKDFNNEADTPDNFQSRRPNTSFCFLDIRSPGLGDTAMYLCATSRAPGLAGGTDTQYFGPGTRLTVL.

CDR3: CASSPSRGYYEQYF. The CDR3 DNA reads as TGTGCCAGCAGCCCCTCGAGGGGGTACTACGAGCAGTACTTC. This chain joins TRBV12-3 or TRBV12-4 and TRBJ2-7; weak D call: TRBD1 (6 bases). Trimming removed 6 bases at V and 3 bases at J, with 15 bases between. The CDR3 is made up of 14 amino acids.

The V call is TRBV5-1, the J call TRBJ2-6, with TRBD1 as a possible D gene (5 bases). Trimming took off 0 bases at V and 0 bases at J, with 10 bases between the two ends. The CDR3 length is 17 residues. Per germline, CDR1 SGHRS and CDR2 YFSETQ. CDR3 in amino acids: CASSLGGTTSGANVLTF. The DNA of the CDR3 is TGCGCCAGCAGCTTGGGGGGCACTACCTCTGGGGCCAACGTCCTGACTTTC.

This chain connects TRBV7-2 to TRBJ2-1, with TRBD2 matching 9 bases. This CDR3 is 17 amino acids long. The germline V gene has CDR1 SGHTA and CDR2 FQGNSA. V lost 0 bases to trimming and J lost 3 bases; unmatched junction nucleotides: 6. The CDR3 region has the DNA TGTGCCAGCAGCTTAGCGCTGGGTAGCGGGAGCTACAATGAGCAGTTCTTC. It yields the protein CASSLALGSGSYNEQFF.

The rearrangement joins TRBV2 to TRBJ2-1, with 7 bases identical to TRBD1. Germline CDR1 SNHLY, CDR2 FYNNEI. The CDR3 extends over 15 amino acids. Trimming took 6 bases from V and 8 from J; bases not matched to a gene: 13. CDR3 sequence reads: CASSSSRQGIDEQFF. The CDR3 coding sequence is TGTGCCAGCAGCAGTTCGAGACAGGGCATCGATGAGCAGTTCTTC.

The J gene is TRBJ2-7, the V gene TRBV5-1; D is perhaps TRBD1 (5 bases). The germline V gene encodes CDR1 SGHRS and CDR2 YFSETQ. V was trimmed by 4 bases and J by 0 bases, leaving 20 bases between them. CDR3 length: 17 amino acids. The CDR3 spells CASSIAQGSGSSYEQYF. CDR3 coding DNA: TGCGCCAGCAGCATCGCTCAGGGATCAGGAAGCTCCTACGAGCAGTACTTC.